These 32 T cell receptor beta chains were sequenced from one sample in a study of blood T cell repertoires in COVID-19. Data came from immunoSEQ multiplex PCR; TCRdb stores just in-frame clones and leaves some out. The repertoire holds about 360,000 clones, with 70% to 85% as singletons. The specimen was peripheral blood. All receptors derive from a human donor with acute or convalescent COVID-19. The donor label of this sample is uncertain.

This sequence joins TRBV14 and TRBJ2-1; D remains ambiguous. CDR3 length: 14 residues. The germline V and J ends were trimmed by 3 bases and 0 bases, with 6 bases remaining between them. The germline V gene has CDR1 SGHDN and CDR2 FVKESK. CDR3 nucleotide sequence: TGTGCCAGCAGCCAGTCCATCTCCTACAATGAGCAGTTCTTC. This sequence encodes CASSQSISYNEQFF.

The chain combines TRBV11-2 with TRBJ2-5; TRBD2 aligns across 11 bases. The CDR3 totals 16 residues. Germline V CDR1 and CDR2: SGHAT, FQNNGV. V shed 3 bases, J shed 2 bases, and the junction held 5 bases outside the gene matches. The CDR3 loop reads CASSLTSGTRQETQYF. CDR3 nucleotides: TGTGCCAGCAGCTTGACTAGCGGGACGAGACAAGAGACCCAGTACTTC. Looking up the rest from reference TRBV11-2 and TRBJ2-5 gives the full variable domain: EAGVAQSPRYKIIEKRQSVAFWCNPISGHATLYWYQQILGQGPKLLIQFQNNGVVDDSQLPKDRFSAERLKGVDSTLKIQPAKLEDSAVYLCASSLTSGTRQETQYFGPGTRLLVL.

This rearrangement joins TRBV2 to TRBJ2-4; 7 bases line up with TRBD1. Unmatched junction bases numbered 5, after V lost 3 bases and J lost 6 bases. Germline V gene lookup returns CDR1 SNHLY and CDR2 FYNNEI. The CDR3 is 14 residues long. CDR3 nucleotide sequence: TGTGCCAGCAGTGACGACAGGGACGGAAACATTCAGTACTTC. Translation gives CASSDDRDGNIQYF.

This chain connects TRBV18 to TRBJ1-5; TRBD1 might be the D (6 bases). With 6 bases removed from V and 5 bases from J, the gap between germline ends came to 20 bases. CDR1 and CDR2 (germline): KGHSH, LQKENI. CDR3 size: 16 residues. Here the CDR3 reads CASSPGVGGRDQPQHF. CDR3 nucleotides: TGTGCCAGCTCGCCCGGGGTCGGGGGGCGCGATCAGCCCCAGCATTTT.

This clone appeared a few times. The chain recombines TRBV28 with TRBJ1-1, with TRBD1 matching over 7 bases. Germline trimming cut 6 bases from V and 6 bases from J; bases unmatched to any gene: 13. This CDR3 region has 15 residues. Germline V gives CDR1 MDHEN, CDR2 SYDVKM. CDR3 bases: TGTGCCAGCAGGACCGAGGACAGGCTAATGGCTGAAGCTTTCTTT. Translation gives CASRTEDRLMAEAFF.

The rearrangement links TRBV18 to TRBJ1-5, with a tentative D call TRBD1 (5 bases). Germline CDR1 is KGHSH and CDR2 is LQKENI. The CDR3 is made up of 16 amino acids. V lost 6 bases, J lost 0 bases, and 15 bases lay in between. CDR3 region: CASSRQPEYSNQPQHF. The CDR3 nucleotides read TGTGCCAGCTCCCGACAGCCTGAATATAGCAATCAGCCCCAGCATTTT.

DNA of the CDR3: TGTGCCAGCAGTGAACGCGCGGACAGGTTCGGTTCACCCCTCCACTTT. Encoded protein: CASSERADRFGSPLHF. The gene calls are TRBV2 and TRBJ1-6, with 7 bases matching TRBD1. The junction had 10 bases not matched to a gene; V was cut back by 2 bases and J by 9 bases. The germline V gene encodes CDR1 SNHLY and CDR2 FYNNEI. The CDR3 length is 16 residues.

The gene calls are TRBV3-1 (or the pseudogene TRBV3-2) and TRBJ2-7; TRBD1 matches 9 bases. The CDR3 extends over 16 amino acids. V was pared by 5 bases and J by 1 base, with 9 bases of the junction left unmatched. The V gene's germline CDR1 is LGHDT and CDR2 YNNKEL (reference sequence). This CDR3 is CASSKAGQGQSYEQYF. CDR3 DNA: TGTGCCAGCAGCAAAGCGGGACAGGGACAGTCCTACGAGCAGTACTTC.

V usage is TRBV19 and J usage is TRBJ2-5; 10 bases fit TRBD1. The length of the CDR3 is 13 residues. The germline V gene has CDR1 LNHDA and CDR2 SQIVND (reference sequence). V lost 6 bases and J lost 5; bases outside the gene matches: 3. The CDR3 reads CASRRQGAETQYF. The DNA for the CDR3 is TGTGCCAGTAGAAGACAGGGGGCCGAGACCCAGTACTTC.

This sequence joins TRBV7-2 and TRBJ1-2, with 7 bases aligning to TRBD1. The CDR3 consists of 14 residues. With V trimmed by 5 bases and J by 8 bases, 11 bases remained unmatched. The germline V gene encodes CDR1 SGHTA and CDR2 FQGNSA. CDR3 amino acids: CASSRGQAVVGYTF. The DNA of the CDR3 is TGTGCCAGCAGCCGCGGACAGGCTGTTGTGGGCTACACCTTC.

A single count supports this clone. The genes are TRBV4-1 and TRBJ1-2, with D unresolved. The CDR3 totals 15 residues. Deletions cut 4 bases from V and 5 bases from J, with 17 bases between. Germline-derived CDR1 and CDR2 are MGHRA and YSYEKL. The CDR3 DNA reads TGCGCCAGCAGCCCGCGGGCCTCTCAAAAGTATGGCTACACCTTC. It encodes CASSPRASQKYGYTF.

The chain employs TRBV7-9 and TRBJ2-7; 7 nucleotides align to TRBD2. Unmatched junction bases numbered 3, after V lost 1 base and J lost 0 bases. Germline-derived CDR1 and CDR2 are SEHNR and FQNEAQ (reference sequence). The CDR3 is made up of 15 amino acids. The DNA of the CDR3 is TGTGCCAGCAGCTTAGGGGGAGGGAACTCCTACGAGCAGTACTTC. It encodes CASSLGGGNSYEQYF.

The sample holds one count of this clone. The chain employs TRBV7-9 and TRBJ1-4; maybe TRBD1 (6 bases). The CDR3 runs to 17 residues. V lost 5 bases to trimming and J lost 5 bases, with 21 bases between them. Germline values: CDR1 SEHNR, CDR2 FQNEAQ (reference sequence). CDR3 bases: TGTGCCAGCAGCCGGCTACTGGTACGGACAGAGAATGAAAAACTGTTTTTT. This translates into CASSRLLVRTENEKLFF.

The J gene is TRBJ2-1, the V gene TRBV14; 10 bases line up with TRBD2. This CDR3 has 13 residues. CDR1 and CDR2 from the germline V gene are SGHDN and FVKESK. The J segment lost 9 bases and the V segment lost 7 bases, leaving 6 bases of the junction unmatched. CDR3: CASNKLAGSEQFF. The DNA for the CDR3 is TGTGCCAGCAATAAACTAGCGGGGAGTGAGCAGTTCTTC.

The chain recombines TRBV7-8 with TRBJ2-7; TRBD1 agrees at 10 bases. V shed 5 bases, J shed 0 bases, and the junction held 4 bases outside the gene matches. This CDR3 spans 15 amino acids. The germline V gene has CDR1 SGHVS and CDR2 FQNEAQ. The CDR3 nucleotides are TGTGCCAGCAGCCATCGGGACAGGGGCTCCTACGAGCAGTACTTC. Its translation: CASSHRDRGSYEQYF.

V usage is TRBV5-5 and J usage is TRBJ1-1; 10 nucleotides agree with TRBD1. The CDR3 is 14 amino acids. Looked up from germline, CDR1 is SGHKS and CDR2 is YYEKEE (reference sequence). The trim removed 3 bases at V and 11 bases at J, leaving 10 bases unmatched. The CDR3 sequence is CASSSRQGASEAFF. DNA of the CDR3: TGTGCCAGCAGCTCTAGACAGGGGGCCTCGGAGGCTTTCTTT.

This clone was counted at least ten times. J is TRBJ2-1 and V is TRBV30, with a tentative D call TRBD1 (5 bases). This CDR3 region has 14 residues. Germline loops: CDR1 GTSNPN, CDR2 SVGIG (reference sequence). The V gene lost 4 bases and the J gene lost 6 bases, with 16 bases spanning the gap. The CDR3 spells CAWKGQGSSNEQFF. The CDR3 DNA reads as TGTGCCTGGAAGGGTCAGGGATCGTCCAATGAGCAGTTCTTC. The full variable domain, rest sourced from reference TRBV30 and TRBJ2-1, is SQTIHQWPATLVQPVGSPLSLECTVEGTSNPNLYWYRQAAGRGLQLLFYSVGIGQISSEVPQNLSASRPQDRQFILSSKKLLLSDSGFYLCAWKGQGSSNEQFFGPGTRLTVL.

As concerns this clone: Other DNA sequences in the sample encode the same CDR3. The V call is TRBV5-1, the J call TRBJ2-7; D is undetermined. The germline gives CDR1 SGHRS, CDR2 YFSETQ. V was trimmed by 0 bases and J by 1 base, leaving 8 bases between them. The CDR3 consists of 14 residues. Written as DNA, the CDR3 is TGCGCCAGCAGCTTGGTCCCAGGTTCCTACGAGCAGTACTTC. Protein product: CASSLVPGSYEQYF.

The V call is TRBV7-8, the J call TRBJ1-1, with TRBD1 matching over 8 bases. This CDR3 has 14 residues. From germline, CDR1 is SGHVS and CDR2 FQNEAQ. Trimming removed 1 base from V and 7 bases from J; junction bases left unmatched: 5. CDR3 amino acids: CASSLGGQGGEAFF. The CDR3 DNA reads TGTGCCAGCAGCTTAGGTGGACAGGGTGGTGAAGCTTTCTTT.

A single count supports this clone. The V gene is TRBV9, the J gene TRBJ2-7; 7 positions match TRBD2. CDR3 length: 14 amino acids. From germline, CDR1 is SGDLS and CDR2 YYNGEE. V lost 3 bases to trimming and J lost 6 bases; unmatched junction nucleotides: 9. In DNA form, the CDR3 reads TGTGCCAGCAGCGGTCGACTAGCAGCTGCCGAGCAGTACTTC. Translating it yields CASSGRLAAAEQYF.

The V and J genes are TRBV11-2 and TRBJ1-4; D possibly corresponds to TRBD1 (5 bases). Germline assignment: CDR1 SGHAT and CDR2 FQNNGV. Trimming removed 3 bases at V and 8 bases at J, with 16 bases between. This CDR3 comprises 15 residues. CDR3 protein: CASSFPQGRGEKLFF. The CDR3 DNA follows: TGTGCCAGCAGCTTCCCCCAGGGTCGTGGGGAAAAACTGTTTTTT.

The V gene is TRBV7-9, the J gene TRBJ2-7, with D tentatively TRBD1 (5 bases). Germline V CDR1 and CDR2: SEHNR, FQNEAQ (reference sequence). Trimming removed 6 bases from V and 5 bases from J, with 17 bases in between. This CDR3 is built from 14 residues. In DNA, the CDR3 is TGTGCCAGCAGTTCTGCGGCAGGGATAAACGAGCAGTACTTC. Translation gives CASSSAAGINEQYF.

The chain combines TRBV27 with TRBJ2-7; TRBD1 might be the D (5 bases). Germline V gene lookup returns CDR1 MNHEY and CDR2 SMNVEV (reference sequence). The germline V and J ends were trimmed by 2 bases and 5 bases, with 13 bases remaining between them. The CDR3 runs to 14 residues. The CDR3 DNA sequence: TGTGCCAGCAGTTTAGAAGGGGCTTTCAACGAGCAGTACTTC. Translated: CASSLEGAFNEQYF.

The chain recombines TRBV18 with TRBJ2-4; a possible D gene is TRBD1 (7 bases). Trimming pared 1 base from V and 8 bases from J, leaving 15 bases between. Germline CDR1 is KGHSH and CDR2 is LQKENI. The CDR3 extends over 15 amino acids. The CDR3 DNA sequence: TGTGCCAGCTCACCACTGGAGGGGGCTCGAGACATTCAGTACTTC. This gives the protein CASSPLEGARDIQYF.

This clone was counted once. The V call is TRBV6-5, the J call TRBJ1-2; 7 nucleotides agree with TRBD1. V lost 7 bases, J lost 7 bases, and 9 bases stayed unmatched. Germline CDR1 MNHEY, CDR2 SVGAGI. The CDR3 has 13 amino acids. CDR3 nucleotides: TGTGCCAGCAAAATTGACAGGGCTGGTGGCTACACCTTC. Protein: CASKIDRAGGYTF.

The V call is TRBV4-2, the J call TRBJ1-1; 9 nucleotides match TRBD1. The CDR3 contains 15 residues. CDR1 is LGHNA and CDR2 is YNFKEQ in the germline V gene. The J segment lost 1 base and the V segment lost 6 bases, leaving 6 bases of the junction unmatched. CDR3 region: CASRQNRGQNTEAFF. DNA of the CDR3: TGTGCCAGCAGGCAAAACAGGGGGCAGAACACTGAAGCTTTCTTT.

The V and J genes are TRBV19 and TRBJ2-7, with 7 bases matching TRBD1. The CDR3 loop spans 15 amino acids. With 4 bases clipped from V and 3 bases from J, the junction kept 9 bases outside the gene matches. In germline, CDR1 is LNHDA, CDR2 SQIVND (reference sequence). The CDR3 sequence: CASSNPHRGDYEQYF. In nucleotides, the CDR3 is TGTGCCAGTAGTAATCCGCACAGGGGCGACTACGAGCAGTACTTC.

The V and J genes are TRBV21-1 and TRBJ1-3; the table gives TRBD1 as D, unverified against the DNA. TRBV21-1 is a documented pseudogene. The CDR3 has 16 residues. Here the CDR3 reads CASGAGGSLSGNTIYF. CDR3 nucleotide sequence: TGTGCCAGCGGGGCAGGGGGCAGCCTCTCTGGAAACACCATATATTTT.

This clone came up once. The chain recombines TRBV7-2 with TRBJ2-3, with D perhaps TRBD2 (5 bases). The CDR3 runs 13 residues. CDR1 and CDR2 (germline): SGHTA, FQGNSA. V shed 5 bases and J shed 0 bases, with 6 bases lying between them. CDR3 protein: CASSTGSTDTQYF. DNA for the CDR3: TGTGCCAGCAGCACGGGGAGCACAGATACGCAGTATTTT.

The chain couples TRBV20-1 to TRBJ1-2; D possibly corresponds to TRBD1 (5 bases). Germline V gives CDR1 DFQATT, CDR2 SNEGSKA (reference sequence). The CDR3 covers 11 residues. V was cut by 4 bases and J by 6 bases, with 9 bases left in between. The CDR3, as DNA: TGCAGTGCTACCCGACAGAATGGCTACACCTTC. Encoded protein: CSATRQNGYTF.

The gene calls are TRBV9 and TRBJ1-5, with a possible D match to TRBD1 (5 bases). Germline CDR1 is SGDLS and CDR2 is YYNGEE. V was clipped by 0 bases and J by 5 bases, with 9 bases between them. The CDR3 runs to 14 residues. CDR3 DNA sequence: TGTGCCAGCAGCGTAGGGGCGGGGGATCAGCCCCAGCATTTT. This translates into CASSVGAGDQPQHF.

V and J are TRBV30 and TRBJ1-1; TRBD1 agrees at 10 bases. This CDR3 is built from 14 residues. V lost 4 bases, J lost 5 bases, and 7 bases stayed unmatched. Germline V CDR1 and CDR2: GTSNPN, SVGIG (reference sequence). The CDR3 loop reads CAWTTGGEGTEAFF. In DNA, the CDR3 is TGTGCCTGGACGACAGGGGGCGAGGGTACTGAAGCTTTCTTT.